This T cell receptor (beta chain) was retrieved from a study of T cell repertoires in cytomegalovirus infection. This clonotype was counted only a few times. Its antigen is as yet unknown. Each CDR3 protein is one row after TCRdb ran MiXCR on the reads. This table has about 570,000 distinct CDR3 sequences, about 40% appearing once. This TCR came from a human donor in good health (CMV status not recorded). Some clones in this sample may be carry-over from other donors' samples. The material sequenced was cultured PBMCs, taken from culture after CMV antigen stimulation.

The CDR3 loop reads CASGLATGDATYEQYF. CDR3 DNA sequence: TGTGCTAGTGGTTTGGCCACAGGGGACGCAACCTACGAGCAGTACTTC. The genes are TRBV12-5 and TRBJ2-7; 7 bases align to TRBD1. Unmatched junction bases numbered 8, after V lost 1 base and J lost 2 bases. Germline CDR1 is LGHNT and CDR2 is FRNRAP. The CDR3 totals 16 residues. The full variable domain, completed using reference TRBV12-5 and TRBJ2-7, is DARVTQTPRHKVTEMGQEVTMRCQPILGHNTVFWYRQTMMQGLELLAYFRNRAPLDDSGMPKDRFSAEMPDATLATLKIQPSEPRDSAVYFCASGLATGDATYEQYFGPGTRLTVT.